One and the same sample provided the 13 T cell receptor beta chains below, sequenced in a study of shared clonotypes between healthy human individuals. Libraries were prepared by immunoSEQ multiplex PCR; TCRdb keeps only in-frame clonotypes and omits some of them. This table holds around 2.5 million clones, roughly 93% found once. Sequences were obtained from naive CD4+ T cells from PBMCs. Subset meaning: CD45RA+ positively selected. These receptor sequences come from a man aged 18 to 35 in good health. Some clones in this sample may be carry-over from other donors' samples.

This clone was detected only once. This rearrangement joins TRBV6-5 to TRBJ2-7, with D possibly TRBD1 on 5 matching bases. Trimming took 0 bases from V and 7 from J, leaving 16 bases between them. Germline CDR1 and CDR2: MNHEY and SVGAGI. The CDR3 sequence is 15 residues long. The CDR3 protein is CASSYSSRVRSEQYF. CDR3 sequence (DNA): TGTGCCAGCAGTTACTCGAGCAGGGTTAGGTCGGAGCAGTACTTC.

In DNA, the CDR3 is TGTGCCAGCAGTCCAGCCCCCCGACAGGGGGACAATGAGCAGTTCTTC. Translating gives CASSPAPRQGDNEQFF. The rearrangement uses TRBV5-4 and TRBJ2-1; 9 nucleotides agree with TRBD1. The V segment lost 5 bases and the J segment 5 bases; nucleotides outside the gene matches: 11. The germline V gene encodes CDR1 SGHNT and CDR2 YYREEE (reference sequence). This CDR3 comprises 16 residues.

The chain has TRBV28 and TRBJ2-5; D is undetermined. Trimming left V 6 bases short and J 4 bases short, with 18 bases between. CDR3 length: 15 residues. Germline V gene sequence: CDR1 MDHEN, CDR2 SYDVKM. CDR3 amino acids: CASRRGPAHPETQYF. The CDR3 DNA reads as TGTGCCAGCAGACGTGGGCCAGCTCACCCAGAGACCCAGTACTTC.

The CDR3 bases are TGTGCCAGCAGTATCCGACCGGGACAGGACCCCTATGGCTACACCTTC. It translates to CASSIRPGQDPYGYTF. This rearrangement joins TRBV27 to TRBJ1-2; 8 bases are shared with TRBD1. Trimming took 5 bases from V and 4 from J; bases not matched to a gene: 12. Germline V gives CDR1 MNHEY, CDR2 SMNVEV (reference sequence). The CDR3 runs 16 residues.

The chain has TRBV28 and TRBJ1-5, with a possible D match to TRBD1 (6 bases). V gave up 5 bases and J gave up 6 bases, with 17 bases separating them. The CDR3 has 15 amino acids. Germline V gene sequence: CDR1 MDHEN, CDR2 SYDVKM. CDR3 loop: CASSRDTGRGQPQHF. In nucleotides, the CDR3 is TGTGCCAGCAGTAGGGACACCGGCCGGGGTCAGCCCCAGCATTTT.

The chain has TRBV21-1 and TRBJ2-5. The J call is doubtful: the DNA matches TRBJ2-7 better. TRBV21-1 is recorded as a pseudogene. This CDR3 has 16 amino acids. The CDR3 coding sequence is TGTGCCAGCAGCAACATGGGCAGCCGACTCTCCTACGAGCAGTACTTC. Translation: CASSNMGSRLSYEQYF.

The J gene is TRBJ2-7, the V gene TRBV6-4; D gene unclear. Per germline, CDR1 MRHNA and CDR2 SNTAGT. The V and J ends lost 8 bases and 2 bases respectively, with 10 bases between them. This CDR3 has 12 amino acids. CDR3 sequence (DNA): TGTGCCAGCCCGTCTGAGCCCTACGAGCAGTACTTC. It yields the protein CASPSEPYEQYF.

The V call is TRBV4-2, the J call TRBJ2-7, with 7 nucleotides matching TRBD1. Unmatched junction bases numbered 9, after V lost 3 bases and J lost 7 bases. Germline lookup yields CDR1 LGHNA and CDR2 YNFKEQ. CDR3 size: 14 residues. The CDR3 protein is CASSQGTDMGEQYF. In DNA, the CDR3 is TGTGCCAGCAGCCAGGGGACAGATATGGGGGAGCAGTACTTC.

The J gene is TRBJ2-7, the V gene TRBV12-2; the DNA was not compared with TRBD2, the D call given in the table. TRBV12-2 is an annotated pseudogene. CDR3 length equals 17 residues. The CDR3 reads CASRLALGLAENYEQYF. CDR3 nucleotides: TGTGCAAGTCGCTTAGCGCTTGGACTAGCGGAGAACTACGAGCAGTACTTC.

This chain links TRBV5-6 with TRBJ1-4, with 9 bases identical to TRBD1. CDR3 length equals 15 residues. The germline CDR1 and CDR2 sequences are SGHDT and YYEEEE. The V and J ends lost 4 bases and 7 bases, in that order; junction bases with no gene match: 8. This CDR3 is CASSPKQGAFEKLFF. CDR3 nucleotide sequence: TGTGCCAGCAGCCCCAAACAGGGGGCATTTGAAAAACTGTTTTTT. Together with reference TRBV5-6 and TRBJ1-4, the CDR3 gives the full variable domain: DAGVTQSPTHLIKTRGQQVTLRCSPKSGHDTVSWYQQALGQGPQFIFQYYEEEERQRGNFPDRFSGHQFPNYSSELNVNALLLGDSALYLCASSPKQGAFEKLFFGSGTQLSVL.

The chain combines TRBV7-9 with TRBJ2-1; tentatively, D is TRBD1 (5 bases). The V and J ends lost 3 bases and 5 bases respectively, with 5 bases between them. CDR3 length equals 12 residues. CDR1 and CDR2 (germline): SEHNR, FQNEAQ (reference sequence). The CDR3 DNA sequence: TGTGCCAGCAGCTTCAGGGACAATGAGCAGTTCTTC. This translates into CASSFRDNEQFF.

The genes are TRBV28 and TRBJ2-5; 7 positions agree with TRBD2. V dropped 2 bases and J dropped 4; count of bases not matched to a gene: 10. This CDR3 is 16 amino acids long. Looked up from germline, CDR1 is MDHEN and CDR2 is SYDVKM. CDR3 DNA: TGTGCCAGCAGTTTACCCGGGGGAGGGCCGGGAGAGACCCAGTACTTC. Its translation is CASSLPGGGPGETQYF. Full variable domain (outside the CDR3, taken from reference TRBV28 and TRBJ2-5): DVKVTQSSRYLVKRTGEKVFLECVQDMDHENMFWYRQDPGLGLRLIYFSYDVKMKEKGDIPEGYSVSREKKERFSLILESASTNQTSMYLCASSLPGGGPGETQYFGPGTRLLVL.

The chain uses TRBV5-1 and TRBJ1-1; D is undetermined. The ends were cut back, 0 bases at V and 0 bases at J, with 12 bases in the middle. Per germline, CDR1 SGHRS and CDR2 YFSETQ. The CDR3 covers 16 residues. Written as DNA, the CDR3 is TGCGCCAGCAGCTTGGTCTTCGAGCAGGTGAACACTGAAGCTTTCTTT. Translating it yields CASSLVFEQVNTEAFF. The whole variable domain, remainder taken from reference TRBV5-1 and TRBJ1-1, is KAGVTQTPRYLIKTRGQQVTLSCSPISGHRSVSWYQQTPGQGLQFLFEYFSETQRNKGNFPGRFSGRQFSNSRSEMNVSTLELGDSALYLCASSLVFEQVNTEAFFGQGTRLTVV.